A selection of T cell receptor beta chains follows, all from one sample in a study of T cell responses to AZD1222 COVID-19 vaccine. Sequencing used immunoSEQ multiplex PCR; TCRdb keeps in-frame clones, though not all of them. Here the sample spans approximately 190,000 clones, 85% to 95% being singletons. Sample: peripheral blood, taken on day 0 of AZD1222 vaccination. The receptors derive from an adult in good health. Both conserved end residues are part of each CDR3. Each record gives: clone size, V gene, J gene, D gene, CDR3 DNA, CDR3 protein. The D gene is left open where the match is weak. Rows give clone size only sometimes, using once, few, many, or a class for an expanded clone.

>-|TRBV12-3/TRBV12-4|TRBJ1-1|TRBD1
TGTGCCAGCAGTTTCACGACAGGGGTGGTAGCTTTCTTT
CASSFTTGVVAFF
>-|TRBV4-3|TRBJ1-2|-
TGCGCCAGCAGCCAAGACTGGGCCCAGGTGTATGGCTACACCTTC
CASSQDWAQVYGYTF
>-|TRBV5-4|TRBJ2-3|-
TGTGCCAGCAGCTTGGGGTTACGGGTAGCTAGCACAGATACGCAGTATTTT
CASSLGLRVASTDTQYF
>-|TRBV6-5|TRBJ1-1|-
TGTGCCAGCAGAGAGGGATTGGACACTGAAGCTTTCTTT
CASREGLDTEAFF
>-|TRBV7-9|TRBJ2-3|TRBD2
TGTGCCAGCAGCCTCGGGACTAGCGGAGCCACGCAGTATTTT
CASSLGTSGATQYF
>-|TRBV28|TRBJ1-4|-
TGTGCCAGCAACGAGGGGCGGGCAGCGACGGTTGAAAAACTGTTTTTT
CASNEGRAATVEKLFF
>-|TRBV12-3/TRBV12-4|TRBJ2-7|TRBD1
TGTGCCAGCAGGTTAACAGGGGCCTACGAGCAGTACTTC
CASRLTGAYEQYF
>-|TRBV9|TRBJ1-1|TRBD1
TGTGCCAGCTCCCCAGGGGGCGCGGACACTGAAGCTTTCTTT
CASSPGGADTEAFF
>-|TRBV20-1|TRBJ2-1|-
TGCAGTGCTATGAAGCAGTTCTTC
CSAMKQFF
>-|TRBV19|TRBJ1-2|-
TGTGCCAGTAGCGGGACTCCTAACTATGGCTACACCTTC
CASSGTPNYGYTF
>-|TRBV15|TRBJ2-3|TRBD2
TGTGCCACCAGCAGAGATTCGGGAGGGGGGTGGTTCACAGATACGCAGTATTTT
CATSRDSGGGWFTDTQYF
>-|TRBV7-9|TRBJ2-7|-
TGTGCCAGCAGCTTAGGCGGGGACAGACCCAGGTACGAGCAGTACTTC
CASSLGGDRPRYEQYF
>-|TRBV24-1|TRBJ2-1|TRBD2
TGTGCCACCAGTGAATCGATTAGCGGGGGTAGTTGGTTCTTC
CATSESISGGSWFF
>-|TRBV18|TRBJ1-2|-
TGTGCCAGCTCACCACCGGCCAGGGGCGACTATGGCTACACCTTC
CASSPPARGDYGYTF
>-|TRBV20-1|TRBJ1-2|-
TGCAGTGCTAGAGGATGGTATGGCTACACCTTC
CSARGWYGYTF
>-|TRBV6-2/TRBV6-3|TRBJ2-6|-
TGTGCCAGCAGCAGCCAGGGGTTGTACTCTGGGGCCAACGTCCTGACTTTC
CASSSQGLYSGANVLTF
>-|TRBV6-1|TRBJ1-5|-
TGTGCCAGCAGTGAAGCAGGAAGCAATCAGCCCCAGCATTTT
CASSEAGSNQPQHF
>-|TRBV23-1|TRBJ1-2|-
TGCGCCAGCAGTCACCCGACTGGGAGTGGCTACACCTTC
CASSHPTGSGYTF
>-|TRBV3-1/TRBV3-2|TRBJ2-5|-
TGTGCCAGCAGCCAAGGTTTCGGGCAAGAGACCCAGTACTTC
CASSQGFGQETQYF
>-|TRBV15|TRBJ1-5|-
TGTGCCACCACGCTAGGGGACAATCAGCCCCAGCATTTT
CATTLGDNQPQHF
>-|TRBV11-2|TRBJ1-2|TRBD1
TGTGCCAGCAGCTCTTCCTCCGGGACAGGGGGCACCTTC
CASSSSSGTGGTF
>-|TRBV6-5|TRBJ1-6|-
TGTGCCAGCGGAACAGGGTCCCATAATTCACCCCTCCACTTT
CASGTGSHNSPLHF
>few|TRBV27|TRBJ1-1|-
TGTGCCAGCAGTTTAGGGGGGGGTTTCAACACTGAAGCTTTCTTT
CASSLGGGFNTEAFF
>-|TRBV27|TRBJ1-5|-
TGTGCCAGCTCCGGGGGCAATCAGCCCCAGCATTTT
CASSGGNQPQHF
>-|TRBV18|TRBJ2-7|TRBD2
TGTGCCAGCTCACCACAGGACGTACTAGCGGGGGGTTCCTACGAGCAGTACTTC
CASSPQDVLAGGSYEQYF
>-|TRBV9|TRBJ1-5|-
TGTGCCAGCAGCGTAGAGGGACACATCAATCAGCCCCAGCATTTT
CASSVEGHINQPQHF
>-|TRBV6-6|TRBJ1-4|TRBD1
TGTGCCAGCAGTCAATATAGGGGGCGTGGAGCAACTAATGAAAAACTGTTTTTT
CASSQYRGRGATNEKLFF
>-|TRBV7-8|TRBJ1-3|-
TGTGCCAGCAGCCCGGGACTGTACTCTGGAAACACCATATATTTT
CASSPGLYSGNTIYF
>-|TRBV11-3|TRBJ2-1|-
TGTGCCAGCAGCGCCCGGACTAGGGGGTCTCTCTCCTACAATGAGCAGTTCTTC
CASSARTRGSLSYNEQFF
>-|TRBV6-2/TRBV6-3|TRBJ2-3|-
TGTGCCAGCAGTTACGGGCGGCTAGAGGGCACAGATACGCAGTATTTT
CASSYGRLEGTDTQYF
>-|TRBV12-3/TRBV12-4|TRBJ1-2|-
TGTGCCAGCAGTTTGAGGGGAATGAATGGCTACACCTTC
CASSLRGMNGYTF
>-|TRBV19|TRBJ1-3|-
TGTGCCAGTACTAATAGGGGGGCTGGAAACACCATATATTTT
CASTNRGAGNTIYF
>-|TRBV9|TRBJ1-5|-
TGTGCCAGCAGCGTAGATATTAGCAATCAGCCCCAGCATTTT
CASSVDISNQPQHF
>-|TRBV2|TRBJ1-2|-
TGTGCCAGCACCCGGATATATGGCTACACCTTC
CASTRIYGYTF
>-|TRBV7-9|TRBJ2-7|TRBD2
TGTGCCAGCAGCAATGTCCAGGGTACTCCACCCACGGGAGGCGAGCAGTACTTC
CASSNVQGTPPTGGEQYF
>-|TRBV11-3|TRBJ2-7|TRBD2
TGTGCCAGCAGCTTGGCGGGGGAGTACGAGCAGTACTTC
CASSLAGEYEQYF
>-|TRBV6-5|TRBJ1-5|-
TGTGCCAGCATATGGACGGCGGGCAGCAATCAGCCCCAGCATTTT
CASIWTAGSNQPQHF
>-|TRBV13|TRBJ2-5|TRBD1
TGTGCCAGCAGCTCCGGCGGGTTGACAGGGGCCCAGTACTTC
CASSSGGLTGAQYF
>-|TRBV3-1/TRBV3-2|TRBJ2-5|TRBD2
TGTGCCAGCAGCCTAACCTCTAGCGGGGGGGCAAAGACCCAGTACTTC
CASSLTSSGGAKTQYF
>-|TRBV12-3/TRBV12-4|TRBJ2-5|-
TGTGCCAGCAGCCAACTAGAGACCCAGTACTTC
CASSQLETQYF
>-|TRBV7-8|TRBJ1-5|-
TGTGCCAGCAGCTTCCGTCTCCGGACGGAAGATCAGCCCCAGCATTTT
CASSFRLRTEDQPQHF
>-|TRBV5-1|TRBJ2-3|TRBD2
TGCGCCAGCAGCGCTAGCGGGGGGGGCACAGATACGCAGTATTTT
CASSASGGGTDTQYF
>-|TRBV20-1|TRBJ2-1|TRBD1
TGCAGTGCTAGTTATGGGGACAGGGGCTTAGGCCGGCAGTTCTTC
CSASYGDRGLGRQFF
>-|TRBV7-3|TRBJ2-6|TRBD1
TGTGCCAGCAGCTCCTTGTTGGACAGGGTTCCCTCTGGGGCCAACGTCCTGACTTTC
CASSSLLDRVPSGANVLTF
>-|TRBV10-3|TRBJ1-2|-
TGTGCCATCAGTACTCTCGGCGGAGTGCGTAACTATGGCTACACCTTC
CAISTLGGVRNYGYTF
>-|TRBV7-9|TRBJ2-6|TRBD1
TGTGCCAGCAGCTTAGAACAGGGGAAGGCTGGGGCCAACGTCCTGACTTTC
CASSLEQGKAGANVLTF
>once|TRBV7-9|TRBJ1-5|TRBD1
TGTGCCAGCAGCGGGACAGGGGACCAGCCCCAGCATTTT
CASSGTGDQPQHF
>-|TRBV14|TRBJ1-3|-
TGTGCCAGCAGCCAAAGCTACTGGAGCTCTGGAAACACCATATATTTT
CASSQSYWSSGNTIYF
>-|TRBV6-5|TRBJ1-3|TRBD1
TGTGCCAGCAGTTACTCTACCGTGACAGGGGGGGACACCATATATTTT
CASSYSTVTGGDTIYF
>-|TRBV2|TRBJ2-3|-
TGTGCCAGCAGTGCTTATACGCAGTATTTT
CASSAYTQYF
>-|TRBV19|TRBJ1-5|-
TGTGCCAGTAGTACCGCGGGGGGAAATCAGCCCCAGCATTTT
CASSTAGGNQPQHF
>-|TRBV5-1|TRBJ2-2|-
TGCGCCAGCAGCTTAAACGCGAACACCGGGGAGCTGTTTTTT
CASSLNANTGELFF
>-|TRBV6-1|TRBJ2-7|-
TGTGCCAGCAGTGAATGGGACAAGGGCTCCTACGAGCAGTACTTC
CASSEWDKGSYEQYF
>once|TRBV12-3/TRBV12-4|TRBJ1-1|-
TGTGCCAGCAGCCGCGAAGTGCTGGGATTT
CASSREVLGF
>once|TRBV6-5|TRBJ1-2|-
TGTGCCAGCAGTTACTCGATCGGCCAGCTTAACTATGGCTACACCTTC
CASSYSIGQLNYGYTF